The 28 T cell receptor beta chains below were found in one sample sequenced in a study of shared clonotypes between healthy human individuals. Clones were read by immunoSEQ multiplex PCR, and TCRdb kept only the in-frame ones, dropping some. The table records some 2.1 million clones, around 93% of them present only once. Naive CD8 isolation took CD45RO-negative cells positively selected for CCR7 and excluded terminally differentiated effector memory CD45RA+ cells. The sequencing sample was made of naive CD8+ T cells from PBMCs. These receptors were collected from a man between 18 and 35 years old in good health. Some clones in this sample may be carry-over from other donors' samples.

The CDR3 here is CASSQGTGRNGELFF. The CDR3 coding sequence is TGCGCCAGCAGCCAGGGGACAGGGCGTAACGGGGAGCTGTTTTTT. The chain is built from TRBV4-1 and TRBJ2-2, with 9 bases aligning to TRBD1. With 3 bases clipped from V and 7 bases from J, the junction kept 6 bases outside the gene matches. Germline V gives CDR1 MGHRA, CDR2 YSYEKL. The CDR3 is 15 amino acids.

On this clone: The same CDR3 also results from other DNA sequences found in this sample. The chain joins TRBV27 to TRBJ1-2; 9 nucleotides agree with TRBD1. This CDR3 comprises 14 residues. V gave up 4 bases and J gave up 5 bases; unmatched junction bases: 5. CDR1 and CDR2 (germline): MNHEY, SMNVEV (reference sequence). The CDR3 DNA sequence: TGTGCCAGCAGTTCGTTGGGACAGGGTTATGGCTACACCTTC. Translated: CASSSLGQGYGYTF.

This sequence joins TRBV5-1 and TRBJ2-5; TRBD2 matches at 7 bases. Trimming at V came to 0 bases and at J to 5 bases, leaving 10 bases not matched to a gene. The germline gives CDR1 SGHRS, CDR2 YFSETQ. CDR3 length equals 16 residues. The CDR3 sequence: CASSLALAGRGETQYF. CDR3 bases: TGCGCCAGCAGCTTGGCTTTAGCGGGTCGTGGGGAGACCCAGTACTTC. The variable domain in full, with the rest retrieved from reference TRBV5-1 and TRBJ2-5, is KAGVTQTPRYLIKTRGQQVTLSCSPISGHRSVSWYQQTPGQGLQFLFEYFSETQRNKGNFPGRFSGRQFSNSRSEMNVSTLELGDSALYLCASSLALAGRGETQYFGPGTRLLVL.

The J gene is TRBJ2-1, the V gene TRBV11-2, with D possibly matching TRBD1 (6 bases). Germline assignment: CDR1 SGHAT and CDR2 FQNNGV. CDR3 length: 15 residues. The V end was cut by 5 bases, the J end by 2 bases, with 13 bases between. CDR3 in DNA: TGTGCCAGCAGCCCCGCTCGGGACACCTACAATGAGCAGTTCTTC. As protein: CASSPARDTYNEQFF.

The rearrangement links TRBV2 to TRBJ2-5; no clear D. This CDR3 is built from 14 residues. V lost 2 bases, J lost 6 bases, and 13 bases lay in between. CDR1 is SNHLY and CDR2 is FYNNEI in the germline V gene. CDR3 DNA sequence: TGTGCCAGCAGTGAAAGAACCCCCCGGAAGACCCAGTACTTC. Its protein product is CASSERTPRKTQYF.

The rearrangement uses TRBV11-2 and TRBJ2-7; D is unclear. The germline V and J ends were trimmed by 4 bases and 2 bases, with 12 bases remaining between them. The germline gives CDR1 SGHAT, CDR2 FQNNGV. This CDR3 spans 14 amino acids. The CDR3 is CASSSRTVTYEQYF. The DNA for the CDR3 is TGTGCCAGCAGCTCCCGGACGGTGACCTACGAGCAGTACTTC.

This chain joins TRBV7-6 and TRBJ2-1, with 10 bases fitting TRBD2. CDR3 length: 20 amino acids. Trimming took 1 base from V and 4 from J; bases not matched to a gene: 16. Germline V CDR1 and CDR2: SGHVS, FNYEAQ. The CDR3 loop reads CASSLVFSIRASGGYNEQFF. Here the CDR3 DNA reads TGTGCCAGCAGCTTAGTATTTTCGATTCGGGCTAGCGGGGGATACAATGAGCAGTTCTTC.

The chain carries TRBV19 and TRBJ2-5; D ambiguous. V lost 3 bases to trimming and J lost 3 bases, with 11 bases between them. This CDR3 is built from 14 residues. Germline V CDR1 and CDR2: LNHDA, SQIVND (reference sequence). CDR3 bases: TGTGCCAGTAGTATTTCGCACAGTAAAGAGACCCAGTACTTC. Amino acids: CASSISHSKETQYF.

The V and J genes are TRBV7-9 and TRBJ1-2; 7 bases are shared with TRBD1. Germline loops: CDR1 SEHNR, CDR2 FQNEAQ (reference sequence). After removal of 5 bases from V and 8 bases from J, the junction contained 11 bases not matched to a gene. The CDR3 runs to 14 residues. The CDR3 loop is CASSRGQTFGGYTF. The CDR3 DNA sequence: TGTGCCAGCAGCCGGGGACAGACCTTCGGGGGCTACACCTTC.

DNA for the CDR3: TGTGCCAGCAGTTTATCGGAAGACCCAGGGTCAGATACGCAGTATTTT. Translated: CASSLSEDPGSDTQYF. The chain uses TRBV28 and TRBJ2-3; a weak D match, TRBD1 (5 bases). The CDR3 is 16 residues long. The ends were cut back, 1 base at V and 4 bases at J, with 15 bases in the middle. Germline-derived CDR1 and CDR2 are MDHEN and SYDVKM.

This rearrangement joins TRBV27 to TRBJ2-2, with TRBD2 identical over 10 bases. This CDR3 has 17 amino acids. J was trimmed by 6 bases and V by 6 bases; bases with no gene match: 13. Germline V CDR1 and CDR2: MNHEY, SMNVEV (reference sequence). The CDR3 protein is CASREGMGGLAPGELFF. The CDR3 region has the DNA TGTGCCAGCAGGGAGGGGATGGGGGGACTAGCGCCCGGGGAGCTGTTTTTT.

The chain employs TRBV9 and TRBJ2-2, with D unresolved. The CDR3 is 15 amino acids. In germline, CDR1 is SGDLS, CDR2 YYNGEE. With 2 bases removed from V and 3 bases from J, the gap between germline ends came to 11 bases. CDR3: CASSVGSSHTGELFF. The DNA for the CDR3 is TGTGCCAGCAGCGTGGGCAGCTCGCACACCGGGGAGCTGTTTTTT.

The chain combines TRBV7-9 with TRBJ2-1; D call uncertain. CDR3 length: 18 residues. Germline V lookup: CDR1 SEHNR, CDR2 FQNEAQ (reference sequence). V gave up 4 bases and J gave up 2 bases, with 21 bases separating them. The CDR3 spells CASSSASGLSVPYNEQFF. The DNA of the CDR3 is TGTGCCAGCAGCTCCGCCTCCGGGTTGAGCGTACCCTACAATGAGCAGTTCTTC. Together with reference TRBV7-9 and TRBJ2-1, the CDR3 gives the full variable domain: DTGVSQNPRHKITKRGQNVTFRCDPISEHNRLYWYRQTLGQGPEFLTYFQNEAQLEKSRLLSDRFSAERPKGSFSTLEIQRTEQGDSAMYLCASSSASGLSVPYNEQFFGPGTRLTVL.

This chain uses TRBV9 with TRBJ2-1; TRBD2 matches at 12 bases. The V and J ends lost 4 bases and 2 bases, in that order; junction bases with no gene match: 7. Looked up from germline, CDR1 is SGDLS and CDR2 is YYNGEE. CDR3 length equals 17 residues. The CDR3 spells CASSPSTSGSPYNEQFF. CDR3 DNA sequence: TGTGCCAGCAGCCCGTCGACTAGCGGGAGCCCCTACAATGAGCAGTTCTTC.

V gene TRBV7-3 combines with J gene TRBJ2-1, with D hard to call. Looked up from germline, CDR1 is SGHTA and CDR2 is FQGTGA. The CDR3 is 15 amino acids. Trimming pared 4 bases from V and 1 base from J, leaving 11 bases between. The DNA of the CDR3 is TGTGCCAGCAGCTACTATCCCACTTCCTACAATGAGCAGTTCTTC. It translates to CASSYYPTSYNEQFF.

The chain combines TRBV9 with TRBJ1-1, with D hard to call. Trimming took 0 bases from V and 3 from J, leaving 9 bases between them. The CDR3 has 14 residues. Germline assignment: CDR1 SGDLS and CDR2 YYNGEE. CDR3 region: CASSVDSGHTEAFF. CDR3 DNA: TGTGCCAGCAGCGTAGATTCAGGTCACACTGAAGCTTTCTTT.

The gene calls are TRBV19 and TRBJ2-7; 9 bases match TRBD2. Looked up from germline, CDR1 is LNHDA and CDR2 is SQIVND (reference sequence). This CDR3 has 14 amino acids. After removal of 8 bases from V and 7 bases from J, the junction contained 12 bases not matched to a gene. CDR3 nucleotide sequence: TGTGCCAGTCGCGATAGTAGCGGGAGCGGTGAGCAGTACTTC. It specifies CASRDSSGSGEQYF.

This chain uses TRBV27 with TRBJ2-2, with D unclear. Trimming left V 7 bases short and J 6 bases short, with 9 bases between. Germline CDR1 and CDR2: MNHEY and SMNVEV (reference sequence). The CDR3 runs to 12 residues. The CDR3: CASKFLPGELFF. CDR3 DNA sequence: TGTGCCAGCAAATTCCTTCCCGGGGAGCTGTTTTTT.

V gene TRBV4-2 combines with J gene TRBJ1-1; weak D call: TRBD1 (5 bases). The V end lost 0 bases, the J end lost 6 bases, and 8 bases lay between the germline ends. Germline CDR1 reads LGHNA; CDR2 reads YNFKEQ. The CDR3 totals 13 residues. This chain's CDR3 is CASSQDSRAEAFF. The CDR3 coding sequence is TGTGCCAGCAGCCAAGATTCCAGGGCTGAAGCTTTCTTT.

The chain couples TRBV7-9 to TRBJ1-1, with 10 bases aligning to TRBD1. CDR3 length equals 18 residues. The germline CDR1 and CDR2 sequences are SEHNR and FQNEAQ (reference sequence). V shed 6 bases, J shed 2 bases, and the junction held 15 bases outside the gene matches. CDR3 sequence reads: CASRTPGGTGEANTEAFF. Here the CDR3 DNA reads TGTGCCAGCAGAACCCCAGGCGGGACAGGGGAGGCCAACACTGAAGCTTTCTTT.

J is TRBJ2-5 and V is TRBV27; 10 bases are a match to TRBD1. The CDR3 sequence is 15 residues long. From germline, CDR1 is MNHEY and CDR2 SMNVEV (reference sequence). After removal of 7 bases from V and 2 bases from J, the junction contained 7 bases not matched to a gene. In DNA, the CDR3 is TGTGCCAGCAAACCATTGGGACAGGGGCAAGAGACCCAGTACTTC. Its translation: CASKPLGQGQETQYF.

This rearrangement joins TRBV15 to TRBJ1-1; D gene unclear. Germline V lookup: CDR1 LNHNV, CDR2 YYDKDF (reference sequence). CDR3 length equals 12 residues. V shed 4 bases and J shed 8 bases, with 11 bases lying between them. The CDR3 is CATSIGPSEAFF. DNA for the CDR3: TGTGCCACCAGCATCGGACCGTCGGAAGCTTTCTTT.

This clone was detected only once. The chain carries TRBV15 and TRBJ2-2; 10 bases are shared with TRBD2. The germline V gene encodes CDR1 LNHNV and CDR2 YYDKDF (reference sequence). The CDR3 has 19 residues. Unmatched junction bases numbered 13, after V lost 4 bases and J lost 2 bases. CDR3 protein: CATSNTWITSGKNTGELFF. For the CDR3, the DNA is TGTGCCACCAGCAACACCTGGATTACTAGCGGGAAAAACACCGGGGAGCTGTTTTTT.

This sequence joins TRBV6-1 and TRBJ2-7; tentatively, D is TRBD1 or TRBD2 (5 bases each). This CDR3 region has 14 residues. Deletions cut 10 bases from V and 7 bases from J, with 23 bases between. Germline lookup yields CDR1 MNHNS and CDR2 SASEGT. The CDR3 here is CATEGPIDVREQYF. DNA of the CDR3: TGTGCCACCGAGGGGCCTATCGACGTACGGGAGCAGTACTTC.

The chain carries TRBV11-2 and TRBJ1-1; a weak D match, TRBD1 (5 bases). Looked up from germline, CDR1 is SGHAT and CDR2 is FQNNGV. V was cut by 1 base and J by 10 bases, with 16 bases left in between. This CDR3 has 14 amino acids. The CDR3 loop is CASSLGRSRDGAFF. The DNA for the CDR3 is TGTGCCAGCAGCTTAGGCCGGAGCAGGGATGGAGCTTTCTTT.

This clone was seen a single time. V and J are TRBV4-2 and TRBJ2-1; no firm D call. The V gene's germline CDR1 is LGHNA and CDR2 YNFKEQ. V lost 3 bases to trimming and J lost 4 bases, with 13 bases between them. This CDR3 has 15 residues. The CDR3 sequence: CASSQSSLEYNEQFF. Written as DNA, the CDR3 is TGTGCCAGCAGCCAGTCCTCCCTAGAATACAATGAGCAGTTCTTC.

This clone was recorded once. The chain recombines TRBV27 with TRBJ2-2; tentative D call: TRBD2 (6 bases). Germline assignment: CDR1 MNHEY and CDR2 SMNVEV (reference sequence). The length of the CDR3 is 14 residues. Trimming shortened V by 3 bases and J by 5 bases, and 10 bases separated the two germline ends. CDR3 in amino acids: CASSFQRATGELFF. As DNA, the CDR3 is TGTGCCAGCAGTTTCCAGCGGGCGACCGGGGAGCTGTTTTTT.

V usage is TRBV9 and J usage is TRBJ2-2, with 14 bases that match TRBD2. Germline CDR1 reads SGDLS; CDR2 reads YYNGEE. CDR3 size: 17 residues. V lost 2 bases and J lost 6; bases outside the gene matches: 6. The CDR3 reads CASSVRLAGGPAGELFF. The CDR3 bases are TGTGCCAGCAGCGTTCGACTAGCGGGAGGGCCGGCCGGGGAGCTGTTTTTT.